The rows below give T cell receptor beta chains drawn from one sample of a study of T-cell memory formation after mild COVID-19. TCRdb reanalysed the 5' RACE reads using MiXCR and keeps one entry per CDR3 protein. The sample lists around 450,000 distinct CDR3 sequences, around 20% occurring once. The sequencing sample was made of PBMCs or a T cell subset sorted from them (not recorded which). Receptors were obtained from an adult woman who had mild COVID-19 (a few samples of this study predate the infection). Cell type and time point are not known. Each CDR3 is given with its conserved first and last residue. A D gene is named only where the DNA matches it firmly. For some rows the clone size is stated as once, few or many, or as a class when expanded; others skip it.

abundance	v_gene	j_gene	d_gene	CDR3nt	CDR3aa
few	TRBV6-2/TRBV6-3	TRBJ1-2	.	TGTGCCAGCAATACAGACAGGTCGTACGATGGCTATGGCTACACCTTC	CASNTDRSYDGYGYTF
few	TRBV20-1	TRBJ1-1	.	TGCAGTGCTAGAGATGGGGGAAGGGGTAACACTGAAGCTTTCTTT	CSARDGGRGNTEAFF
few	TRBV4-2	TRBJ2-7	TRBD1	TGTGCCAGCAGCCAGACCGGGACAGGAATATTCGAGCAGTACTTC	CASSQTGTGIFEQYF
.	TRBV12-3/TRBV12-4	TRBJ2-4	.	TGTGCCAGCAAATGGGTAGGGCCATTAGCCAAAAACATTCAGTACTTC	CASKWVGPLAKNIQYF
.	TRBV18	TRBJ1-5	TRBD1	TGTGCCAGCTCTCGCGCTATCCGAGGGGGCTCTCAGCCCCAGCATTTT	CASSRAIRGGSQPQHF
.	TRBV24-1	TRBJ2-2	.	TGTGCCACCAGTGACTGGTCCCCCGGGGAGCTGTTTTTT	CATSDWSPGELFF
.	TRBV4-2	TRBJ1-1	TRBD1	TGTGCCAGCAGCCGAACCGGGACAGACACTGAAGCTTTCTTT	CASSRTGTDTEAFF
.	TRBV2	TRBJ2-5	.	TGTGCCAGCAGTGAAGGGGAGAGAGAGACCCAGTACTTC	CASSEGERETQYF
few	TRBV4-3	TRBJ2-2	.	TGCGCCAGCAGCCAAGATGAGGGAGACAACACCGGGGAGCTGTTTTTT	CASSQDEGDNTGELFF
few	TRBV24-1	TRBJ2-5	TRBD2	TGTGCCACCAGTTCCGGGCGGGGGGAGCTGGCCCAGTACTTC	CATSSGRGELAQYF
.	TRBV5-1	TRBJ2-1	TRBD2	TGCGCCAGCAGCTTGGTTTCTTGGACTAGGGCCTACAATGAGCAGTTCTTC	CASSLVSWTRAYNEQFF
.	TRBV7-2	TRBJ2-1	TRBD2	TGTGCCAGCAGACGACCGGGACTAGCCATAGATGAGCAGTTCTTC	CASRRPGLAIDEQFF
few	TRBV7-8	TRBJ2-7	.	TGTGCCAGCAGTTCTATGGGCGGGTTCTACGAGCAGTACTTC	CASSSMGGFYEQYF
.	TRBV7-9	TRBJ1-4	.	TGTGCCAGCATGCGGGGCACAGATGAAAAACTGTTTTTT	CASMRGTDEKLFF
.	TRBV5-1	TRBJ2-7	.	TGCGCCAGCAGCCTACTCGGGGGGCCCTACGAGCAGTACTTC	CASSLLGGPYEQYF
.	TRBV24-1	TRBJ2-2	.	TGTGCCACCAGTGAATTCGGGGAGCTGTTTTTT	CATSEFGELFF
.	TRBV7-2	TRBJ1-1	.	TGTGCCAGCAATTGGTACACTGAAGCTTTCTTT	CASNWYTEAFF
.	TRBV20-1	TRBJ1-1	.	TGCAGTGCTAGAGAACAGGGAGGAGGGACTGAAGCTTTCTTT	CSAREQGGGTEAFF
few	TRBV14	TRBJ1-2	.	TGTGCCAGCAGCCCGAGCCTCGGCAGGGGCCCTTATGGCTACACCTTC	CASSPSLGRGPYGYTF
.	TRBV12-3/TRBV12-4	TRBJ1-1	.	TGTGCCAGCAGTCCAACGGACAGCCCGATGAACACTGAAGCTTTCTTT	CASSPTDSPMNTEAFF
once	TRBV27	TRBJ1-1	TRBD1	TGTGCCAGCAGTTTATTTGGGACAGTGAACACTGAAGCTTTCTTT	CASSLFGTVNTEAFF
many	TRBV19	TRBJ2-7	TRBD2	TGTGCCAGTAGTATCACCTTAAGCGGGAGGAGCTCCTACGAGCAGTACTTC	CASSITLSGRSSYEQYF
.	TRBV5-4	TRBJ2-1	TRBD1	TGTGCCAGCAGCGGCGGACAGGGTTGGACCAATGAGCAGTTCTTC	CASSGGQGWTNEQFF
.	TRBV7-6	TRBJ2-7	.	TGTGCCAGCAGCGTAGGACAGTCCTACGAGCAGTACTTC	CASSVGQSYEQYF
.	TRBV5-5	TRBJ2-3	.	TGTGCCAGCAGTCCGTACGCAGATACGCAGTATTTT	CASSPYADTQYF
.	TRBV7-2	TRBJ2-1	.	TGTGCCAGCAGCCTAACCATCAGGGATGAGCAGTTCTTC	CASSLTIRDEQFF
.	TRBV12-3/TRBV12-4	TRBJ1-1	.	TGTGCCAGCAGTACGATGTTCACTGAAGCTTTCTTT	CASSTMFTEAFF
.	TRBV27	TRBJ2-3	TRBD2	TGTGCCAGCAGTCCAGGACTAGCGGGAGCCAGGGATACGCAGTATTTT	CASSPGLAGARDTQYF
few	TRBV3-1	TRBJ2-2	.	TGTGCCAGCAGCCACGGCTTTCAAAACACCGGGGAGCTGTTTTTT	CASSHGFQNTGELFF
.	TRBV7-6	TRBJ1-6	.	TGTGCCAGCAGCCAGCTCCCCACAACAGGGCGCAATTATAATTCACCCCTCCACTTT	CASSQLPTTGRNYNSPLHF
many	TRBV3-1	TRBJ2-1	TRBD2	TGTGCCAGCAGCCAACAACTAGCGGGAGGGATATACAATGAGCAGTTCTTC	CASSQQLAGGIYNEQFF
few	TRBV12-3/TRBV12-4	TRBJ2-3	TRBD2	TGTGCCAGCAGTTTATTGGCCGGGACTAGCGGGAGACTCGTGACGCAGTATTTT	CASSLLAGTSGRLVTQYF
.	TRBV24-1	TRBJ2-3	.	TGTGCCACCAGTGATTTGTTTGCAGATACGCAGTATTTT	CATSDLFADTQYF
.	TRBV4-3	TRBJ2-1	.	TGCGCCAGCAGCCAAGATGGGGAAGGGCCCTACAATGAGCAGTTCTTC	CASSQDGEGPYNEQFF
.	TRBV4-2	TRBJ1-5	.	TGTGCCAGCAGCGTCCGCCACGGGGTCCATCAGCCCCAGCATTTT	CASSVRHGVHQPQHF
.	TRBV19	TRBJ1-1	TRBD1	TGTGCCAGTAGTATAGTGGACAGGGGAGGCACTGAAGCTTTCTTT	CASSIVDRGGTEAFF
few	TRBV7-8	TRBJ2-1	.	TGTGCCAGCAGCTTAGGGGCCTCCCTAGGTAATGAGCAGTTCTTC	CASSLGASLGNEQFF
.	TRBV20-1	TRBJ1-6	TRBD1	TGCAGTGCTATGCCGACAGGGGAGGTTTCACCCCTCCACTTT	CSAMPTGEVSPLHF
.	TRBV7-7	TRBJ2-5	TRBD2	TGTGCCAGCAGCTTCCGTCCTAGCGGGGGGAGGGAGACCCAGTACTTC	CASSFRPSGGRETQYF
.	TRBV12-3/TRBV12-4	TRBJ2-2	.	TGTGCCAGCAGTCAAGGCAGGGAGCTGTTTTTT	CASSQGRELFF
.	TRBV7-9	TRBJ2-1	.	TGTGCCAGCAGCTTGAGTTCGGCGGCGCCGGAGAATGAGCAGTTCTTC	CASSLSSAAPENEQFF
few	TRBV5-1	TRBJ2-2	TRBD1	TGCGCCAGCAGCTTCGACAGGGTGAACACCGGGGAGCTGTTTTTT	CASSFDRVNTGELFF
few	TRBV14	TRBJ1-6	.	TGTGCCAGCAGCCAGGCGCAGGGTTTTAATTCACCCCTCCACTTT	CASSQAQGFNSPLHF
.	TRBV5-4	TRBJ1-5	.	TGTGCCAGCAGCTTGATGGCAGTGGAAGGCAATCAGCCCCATCATTTT	CASSLMAVEGNQPHHF
few	TRBV6-5	TRBJ2-1	TRBD1	TGTGCCAGCAGGCCCGGGACAGGGCTAAGCAATGAGCAGTTCTTC	CASRPGTGLSNEQFF
few	TRBV3-1	TRBJ2-7	.	TGTGCCAGCAGCCCGGTGGCGGGGCGCAGGGGGGTGGGAGAGCAGTACTTC	CASSPVAGRRGVGEQYF
.	TRBV25-1	TRBJ2-1	.	TGTGCCAGCAGTCGAGCGGAGAGCTCCTACAATGAGCAGTTCTTC	CASSRAESSYNEQFF
.	TRBV12-3/TRBV12-4	TRBJ1-1	.	TGTGCCAGCGGGAGAACCAGGATGGGTATCATGAACACTGAAGCTTTCTTT	CASGRTRMGIMNTEAFF
few	TRBV12-3/TRBV12-4	TRBJ1-2	.	TGTGCCAGCAGTTTAGCCCCAGCAGGGGTGGGCTACACCTTC	CASSLAPAGVGYTF
many	TRBV6-5	TRBJ2-3	.	TGTGCCAGCAGTTACCTAAAAGACACAGATACGCAGTATTTT	CASSYLKDTDTQYF
.	TRBV24-1	TRBJ2-1	.	TGTGCCACCAGTGTAGGGGAGATTTACAATGAGCAGTTCTTC	CATSVGEIYNEQFF
.	TRBV20-1	TRBJ2-7	.	TGCAGTGCCAGAAGCCGGGTCTCCTACGAGCAGTACTTC	CSARSRVSYEQYF
few	TRBV4-3	TRBJ2-1	TRBD2	TGCGCCAGCAGCCCGGCAGGAGGGAGGGGCAATGAGCAGTTCTTC	CASSPAGGRGNEQFF
.	TRBV24-1	TRBJ1-1	TRBD1	TGTGCCACCAGGGAGGGGGCCGGACACACTGAAGCTTTCTTT	CATREGAGHTEAFF
few	TRBV12-3/TRBV12-4	TRBJ1-1	.	TGTGCCAGCAGTTTTCAGGTTACTGAAGCTTTCTTT	CASSFQVTEAFF
few	TRBV20-1	TRBJ2-3	.	TGCAGTGCTAGAGAGGTTGGACCAGATACGCAGTATTTT	CSAREVGPDTQYF
.	TRBV5-1	TRBJ2-1	.	TGCGCCAGCAGCCCCGACGAAAATGAGCAGTTCTTC	CASSPDENEQFF
.	TRBV4-1	TRBJ2-5	TRBD2	TGCGCCAGCAGCCCCCTAGCGGGGGCCCAGCTGGAGACCCAGTACTTC	CASSPLAGAQLETQYF
.	TRBV24-1	TRBJ2-5	TRBD1	TGTGCCACCAGTGAGGAAGACAGGGTCCAAGAGACCCAGTACTTC	CATSEEDRVQETQYF
few	TRBV11-3	TRBJ2-7	.	TGTGCCTGCTCTTCGAGGTCTAGCAACAACGAGCAGTACTTC	CACSSRSSNNEQYF